This T cell receptor beta chain comes out of a study of control samples from healthy donors and cancer patients. Method: immunoSEQ multiplex PCR; TCRdb's copy keeps in-frame clones and lacks some. The sample gives approximately 110,000 clones, less than 95% of which show up once; 3.5% to 4.5% is in the top ten. Points on this clone: The junction and the germline gene differ at one end; a read error may be behind it.

Germline values: CDR1 MNHEY, CDR2 SMNVEV (reference sequence). The CDR3 runs 14 residues. The TCR comes from a human donor in good health. The donor label of this sample is uncertain. The V and J genes are TRBV27 and TRBJ2-5; perhaps TRBD2 as D (6 bases). The specimen was blood. The CDR3 protein is CASSDAGTLEAQYF. The DNA for the CDR3 is TGTGCCAGCAGTGACGCCGGGACTCTAGAGGCCCAGTACTTC.